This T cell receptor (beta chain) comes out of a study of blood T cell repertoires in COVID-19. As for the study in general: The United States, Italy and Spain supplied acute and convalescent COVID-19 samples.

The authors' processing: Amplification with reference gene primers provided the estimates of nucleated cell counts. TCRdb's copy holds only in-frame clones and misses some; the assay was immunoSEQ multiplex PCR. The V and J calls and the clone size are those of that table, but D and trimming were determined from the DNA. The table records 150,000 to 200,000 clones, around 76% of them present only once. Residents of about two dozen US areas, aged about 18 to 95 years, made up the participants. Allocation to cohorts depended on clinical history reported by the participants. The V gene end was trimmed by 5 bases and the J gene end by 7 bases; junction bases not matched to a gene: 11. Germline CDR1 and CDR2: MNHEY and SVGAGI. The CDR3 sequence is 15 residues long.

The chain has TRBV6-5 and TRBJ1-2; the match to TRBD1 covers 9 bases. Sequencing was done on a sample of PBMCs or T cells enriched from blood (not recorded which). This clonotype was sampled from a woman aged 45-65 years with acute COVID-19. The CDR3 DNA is TGTGCCAGCAGTATTTTTCGACAGGGGGAGGGTGGCTACACCTTC. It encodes CASSIFRQGEGGYTF.